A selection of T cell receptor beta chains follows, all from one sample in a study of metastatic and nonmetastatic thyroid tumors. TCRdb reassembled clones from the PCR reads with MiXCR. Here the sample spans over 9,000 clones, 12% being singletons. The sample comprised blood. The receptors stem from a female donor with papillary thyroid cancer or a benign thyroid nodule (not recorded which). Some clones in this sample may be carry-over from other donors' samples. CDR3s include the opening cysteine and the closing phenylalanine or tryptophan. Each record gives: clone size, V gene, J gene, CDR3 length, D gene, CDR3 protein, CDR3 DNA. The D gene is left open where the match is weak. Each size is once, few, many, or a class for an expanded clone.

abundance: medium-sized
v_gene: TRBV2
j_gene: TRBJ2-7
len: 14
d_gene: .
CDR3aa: CASRPQDSSYEQYF
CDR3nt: TGTGCCAGCAGGCCTCAGGACAGTTCCTACGAGCAGTACTTC

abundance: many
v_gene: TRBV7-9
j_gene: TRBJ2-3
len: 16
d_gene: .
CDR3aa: CASSYLPGNRADTQYF
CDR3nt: TGTGCCAGCAGCTATCTCCCGGGAAATCGGGCAGATACGCAGTATTTT

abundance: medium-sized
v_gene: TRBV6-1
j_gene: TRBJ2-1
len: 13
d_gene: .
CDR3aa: CASRPDAYNEQFF
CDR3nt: TGTGCCAGCAGACCTGACGCCTACAATGAGCAGTTCTTC

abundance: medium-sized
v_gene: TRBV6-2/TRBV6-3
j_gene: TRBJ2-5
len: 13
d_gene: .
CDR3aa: CASSLWEQETQYF
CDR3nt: TGTGCCAGCAGTTTATGGGAACAAGAGACCCAGTACTTC

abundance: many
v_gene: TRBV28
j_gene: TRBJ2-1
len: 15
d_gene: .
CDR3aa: CASSAPDRYYNEQFF
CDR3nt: TGTGCCAGCAGTGCGCCGGATCGCTATTACAATGAGCAGTTCTTC

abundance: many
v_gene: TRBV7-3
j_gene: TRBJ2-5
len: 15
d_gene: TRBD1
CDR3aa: CASSPGQGADRTQYF
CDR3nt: TGTGCCAGCAGCCCGGGACAGGGGGCGGACAGGACCCAGTACTTC

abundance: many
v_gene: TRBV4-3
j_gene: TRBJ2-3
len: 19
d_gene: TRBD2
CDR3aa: CASSQDRTSGRLSTDTQYF
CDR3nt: TGCGCCAGCAGCCAAGATAGGACTAGCGGGAGGCTGAGCACAGATACGCAGTATTTT

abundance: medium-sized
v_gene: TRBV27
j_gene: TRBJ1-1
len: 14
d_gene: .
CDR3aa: CASRVLGVGTEAFF
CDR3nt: TGTGCCAGCAGGGTCCTCGGCGTCGGTACTGAAGCTTTCTTT

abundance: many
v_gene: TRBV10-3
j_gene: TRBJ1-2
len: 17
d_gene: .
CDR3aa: CAISESRSGNVAYGYTF
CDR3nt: TGTGCCATCAGTGAGTCGAGGTCTGGGAACGTTGCTTATGGCTACACCTTC

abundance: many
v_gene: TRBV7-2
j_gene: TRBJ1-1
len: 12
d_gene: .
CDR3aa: CASSFASLGAFF
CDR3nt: TGTGCCAGCAGCTTTGCCTCGCTTGGGGCTTTCTTT

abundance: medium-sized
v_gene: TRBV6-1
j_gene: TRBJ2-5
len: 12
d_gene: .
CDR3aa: CASSPRRETQYF
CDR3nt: TGTGCCAGCAGTCCCCGGAGGGAGACCCAGTACTTC

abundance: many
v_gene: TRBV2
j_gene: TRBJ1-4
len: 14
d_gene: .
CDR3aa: CASSDSATNEKLFF
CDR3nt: TGTGCCAGCAGTGATTCCGCAACTAATGAAAAACTGTTTTTT

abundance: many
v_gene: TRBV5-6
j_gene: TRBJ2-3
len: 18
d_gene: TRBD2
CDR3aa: CASSLRWTSETSTDTQYF
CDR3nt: TGTGCCAGCAGCTTGAGATGGACTAGCGAAACTAGCACAGATACGCAGTATTTT

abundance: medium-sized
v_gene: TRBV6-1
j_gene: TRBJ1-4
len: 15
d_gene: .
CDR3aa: CASREYRALNEKLFF
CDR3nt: TGTGCCAGCAGGGAGTACAGGGCCCTTAATGAAAAACTGTTTTTT

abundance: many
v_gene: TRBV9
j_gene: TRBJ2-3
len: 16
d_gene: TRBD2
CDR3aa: CASSKTLAGGPDTQYF
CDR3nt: TGTGCCAGCAGCAAAACCCTAGCGGGAGGGCCAGATACGCAGTATTTT